The 25 T cell receptor beta chains listed next were all sequenced from one sample in a study of cytomegalovirus exposure and HLA in healthy donors. Primers included in the PCR were 60 Vbeta and 13 Jbeta primers. Sequenced by immunoSEQ multiplex PCR; TCRdb stores in-frame clones only, minus some. The data hold roughly 100,000 clones, with roughly a tenth observed a single time. The sample taken for sequencing was PBMCs. Receptor source: a man aged 35 to 55 in good health and CMV-seropositive.

The CDR3 is CASSYTAAGDLNTGELFF. Here the CDR3 DNA reads TGCGCCAGCAGCTACACTGCAGCGGGGGACCTTAACACCGGGGAGCTGTTTTTT. The rearrangement links TRBV5-1 to TRBJ2-2, with 8 nucleotides matching TRBD2. V lost 3 bases and J lost 2; bases outside the gene matches: 12. Germline assignment: CDR1 SGHRS and CDR2 YFSETQ. The CDR3 loop spans 18 amino acids.

The chain recombines TRBV5-5 with TRBJ2-2; D call uncertain. The germline V and J ends were trimmed by 2 bases and 6 bases, with 11 bases remaining between them. Germline V gene sequence: CDR1 SGHKS, CDR2 YYEKEE (reference sequence). This CDR3 is 14 amino acids long. DNA for the CDR3: TGTGCCAGCAGCTTCGAGATCCGGGCCGGGGAGCTGTTTTTT. Protein product: CASSFEIRAGELFF.

The chain uses TRBV7-3 and TRBJ2-6; D gene unclear. V lost 0 bases to trimming and J lost 0 bases, with 6 bases between them. From germline, CDR1 is SGHTA and CDR2 FQGTGA. The CDR3 sequence is 16 residues long. For the CDR3, the DNA is TGTGCCAGCAGCTTAACGGCCTCCTCTGGGGCCAACGTCCTGACTTTC. Translating it yields CASSLTASSGANVLTF.

The rearrangement links TRBV5-1 to TRBJ1-3; no firm D call. Germline CDR1 reads SGHRS; CDR2 reads YFSETQ. V was pared by 4 bases and J by 0 bases, with 14 bases between. This CDR3 comprises 16 residues. The CDR3 DNA is TGCGCCAGCAGCCCGGTTCCCCATAACTCTGGAAACACCATATATTTT. Translating gives CASSPVPHNSGNTIYF.

The rearrangement uses TRBV4-1 and TRBJ1-4, with 8 nucleotides matching TRBD1. CDR1 and CDR2 from the germline V gene are MGHRA and YSYEKL. The CDR3 has 16 residues. Losses at the gene ends were 6 bases for V and 4 bases for J; bases not matched to a gene: 10. The CDR3 loop is CASRLTGGPGNEKLFF. The CDR3 DNA reads TGCGCCAGCAGGCTAACAGGGGGGCCAGGTAATGAAAAACTGTTTTTT.

The V gene is TRBV5-1, the J gene TRBJ2-2; 12 nucleotides line up with TRBD2. Trimming at V came to 4 bases and at J to 2 bases, leaving 6 bases not matched to a gene. The germline gives CDR1 SGHRS, CDR2 YFSETQ. This CDR3 contains 17 residues. CDR3 bases: TGCGCCAGCAGCGGCCGGACTAGCGGGAAAAACACCGGGGAGCTGTTTTTT. Residues: CASSGRTSGKNTGELFF. Combining the CDR3 with reference TRBV5-1 and TRBJ2-2 gives the whole variable domain KAGVTQTPRYLIKTRGQQVTLSCSPISGHRSVSWYQQTPGQGLQFLFEYFSETQRNKGNFPGRFSGRQFSNSRSEMNVSTLELGDSALYLCASSGRTSGKNTGELFFGEGSRLTVL.

This clone was counted a few times. V gene TRBV6-5 combines with J gene TRBJ2-1; TRBD2 is a possible D gene (6 bases). Trimming cost V 5 bases and J 0 bases, with 11 bases left between them. Per germline, CDR1 MNHEY and CDR2 SVGAGI. CDR3 length: 15 residues. The DNA for the CDR3 is TGTGCCAGCAGTATAAGCGGGCCCTCCTACAATGAGCAGTTCTTC. Translated, it gives CASSISGPSYNEQFF.

The rearrangement joins TRBV6-1 to TRBJ2-7; TRBD2 aligns across 12 bases. This CDR3 has 14 residues. Germline CDR1 reads MNHNS; CDR2 reads SASEGT. Trimming took 6 bases from V and 6 from J; bases not matched to a gene: 6. Written as DNA, the CDR3 is TGTGCCAGCAGGGAACTAGCGGGAGGTGGCGAGCAGTACTTC. Translated, it gives CASRELAGGGEQYF.

This clone was seen a handful of times. V is TRBV2 and J is TRBJ1-4; the D is unclear. V was trimmed by 4 bases and J by 7 bases, leaving 10 bases between them. This CDR3 region has 13 residues. CDR1 is SNHLY, CDR2 FYNNEI, per germline. The DNA for the CDR3 is TGTGCCAGCAGTGCTGGTCGAGGTGAAAAACTGTTTTTT. Protein sequence: CASSAGRGEKLFF.

This sequence joins TRBV13 and TRBJ1-2, with D maybe TRBD1 (5 bases). This CDR3 spans 12 amino acids. CDR1 is PRHDT, CDR2 FYEKMQ, per germline (reference sequence). The V and J ends lost 2 bases and 6 bases respectively, with 7 bases between them. The DNA of the CDR3 is TGTGCCAGCAGCTTACAAGGGGATGGCTACACCTTC. Its translation: CASSLQGDGYTF.

As for this clone: The sample has other DNA sequences that encode this CDR3 too. This chain connects TRBV4-3 to TRBJ2-2; TRBD2 is a possible D gene (5 bases). The CDR3 contains 16 residues. The germline gives CDR1 LGHNA, CDR2 YSLEER. Between the trimmed V and J ends, which lost 4 bases and 5 bases, there was a span of 17 bases. The CDR3 reads CASSLYRELWTGELFF. The CDR3 DNA reads as TGCGCCAGCAGCCTTTATAGGGAGTTGTGGACCGGGGAGCTGTTTTTT.

The chain employs TRBV18 and TRBJ2-1; tentative D call: TRBD2 (6 bases). The V gene lost 3 bases and the J gene lost 10 bases, with 13 bases spanning the gap. CDR1 is KGHSH and CDR2 is LQKENI in the germline V gene. There are 13 residues in the CDR3. The CDR3 spells CASSPPGTPEQFF. The CDR3 DNA is TGTGCCAGCTCACCTCCCGGGACTCCAGAGCAGTTCTTC.

The rearrangement joins TRBV27 to TRBJ2-1; possible D gene TRBD2, 6 bases. V was clipped by 6 bases and J by 0 bases, with 15 bases between them. CDR1 is MNHEY, CDR2 SMNVEV, per germline (reference sequence). The CDR3 is 16 amino acids. The CDR3 DNA follows: TGTGCCAGCAGACCCCGGGGACTGAGCTCCTACAATGAGCAGTTCTTC. This encodes CASRPRGLSSYNEQFF.

The V call is TRBV28, the J call TRBJ2-1; the D gene is possibly TRBD2 (6 bases). Germline V CDR1 and CDR2: MDHEN, SYDVKM. The CDR3 loop spans 16 amino acids. Trimming took off 3 bases at V and 10 bases at J, with 22 bases between the two ends. CDR3 sequence reads: CASSLRLRGGAEEQFF. CDR3 nucleotides: TGTGCCAGCAGTTTGAGGTTGAGGGGCGGGGCAGAAGAGCAGTTCTTC. The variable domain in full, with the rest retrieved from reference TRBV28 and TRBJ2-1, is DVKVTQSSRYLVKRTGEKVFLECVQDMDHENMFWYRQDPGLGLRLIYFSYDVKMKEKGDIPEGYSVSREKKERFSLILESASTNQTSMYLCASSLRLRGGAEEQFFGPGTRLTVL.

This clone was seen a handful of times. This chain joins TRBV9 and TRBJ2-1; 9 bases match TRBD2. The CDR3 is 15 residues long. Germline CDR1 reads SGDLS; CDR2 reads YYNGEE. V lost 0 bases and J lost 10; bases outside the gene matches: 8. This chain's CDR3 is CASSVGAGGGKEQFF. In nucleotides, the CDR3 is TGTGCCAGCAGCGTAGGAGCGGGAGGCGGAAAAGAGCAGTTCTTC.

This clone has just a few counts. The rearrangement uses TRBV10-3 and TRBJ2-1; 10 bases agree with TRBD2. This CDR3 spans 14 amino acids. V trimming: 6 bases; J trimming: 3 bases; junction bases outside the gene matches: 2. From germline, CDR1 is ENHRY and CDR2 SYGVKD. CDR3 residues: CAISRTSGYNEQFF. The CDR3 DNA sequence: TGTGCCATCAGCAGGACTAGCGGCTACAATGAGCAGTTCTTC.

Notes on this clone: The junction and the germline gene differ at one end; a read error may be behind it. V gene TRBV7-7 combines with J gene TRBJ2-2, with 12 bases fitting TRBD2. The CDR3 contains 17 residues. Germline V lookup: CDR1 SSHAT, CDR2 FNYEAQ (reference sequence). The CDR3 DNA sequence: TGTGCTAGCAGCTCGACTAGCGGGAGTTGGGAAACCGGGGAGCTGTTTTTT. This translates into CASSSTSGSWETGELFF.

The chain joins TRBV18 to TRBJ2-7, with D hard to call. Germline V gene data show CDR1 as KGHSH and CDR2 as LQKENI. The CDR3 spans 11 residues. Trimming took 3 bases from V and 4 from J, leaving 4 bases between them. The DNA for the CDR3 is TGTGCCAGCTCACCGGCTTACGAGCAGTACTTC. Amino acid sequence: CASSPAYEQYF.

This clone was counted only a few times. The chain combines TRBV28 with TRBJ1-5, with D hard to call. The CDR3 loop spans 13 amino acids. Trimming cost V 4 bases and J 2 bases, with 6 bases left between them. Per germline, CDR1 MDHEN and CDR2 SYDVKM. The CDR3 bases are TGTGCCAGCAGTTATGGAGGCAATCAGCCCCAGCATTTT. It codes for CASSYGGNQPQHF.

V is TRBV9 and J is TRBJ2-1; 7 bases align to TRBD1. CDR3 size: 15 residues. The trim removed 3 bases at V and 8 bases at J, leaving 11 bases unmatched. Germline V CDR1 and CDR2: SGDLS, YYNGEE. The CDR3 bases are TGTGCCAGCAGCGCTAGAACCGGGACAGTCCATGAGCAGTTCTTC. This translates into CASSARTGTVHEQFF.

The chain combines TRBV28 with TRBJ1-5; weak D call: TRBD1 (6 bases). This CDR3 region has 14 residues. Deletions cut 5 bases from V and 3 bases from J, with 11 bases between. CDR1 is MDHEN, CDR2 SYDVKM, per germline. The CDR3 reads CASSLYRANQPQHF. DNA for the CDR3: TGTGCCAGCAGTCTATACAGGGCCAATCAGCCCCAGCATTTT.

The rearrangement links TRBV15 to TRBJ2-5; 8 bases fit TRBD1. Germline CDR1 and CDR2: LNHNV and YYDKDF (reference sequence). CDR3 length equals 17 residues. Unmatched junction bases numbered 12, after V lost 1 base and J lost 5 bases. The DNA for the CDR3 is TGTGCCACCAGCAGAGCGGGACAGGAAAGGAATGCCGAGACCCAGTACTTC. As protein: CATSRAGQERNAETQYF.

A few counts support this clone. This chain links TRBV27 with TRBJ2-1; D unresolved. Trimming cost V 5 bases and J 0 bases, with 20 bases left between them. The CDR3 extends over 18 amino acids. From germline, CDR1 is MNHEY and CDR2 SMNVEV (reference sequence). The CDR3 region is CASSHYQFFWSSYNEQFF. The CDR3 DNA reads as TGTGCCAGCAGTCACTACCAATTTTTCTGGAGCTCCTACAATGAGCAGTTCTTC.

This clone showed up just a few times. The CDR3 region is CASSPSLNTEAFF. As DNA, the CDR3 is TGTGCCAGCAGCCCTAGTTTGAACACTGAAGCTTTCTTT. The chain joins TRBV7-6 to TRBJ1-1; D is unresolved. Germline V gene data show CDR1 as SGHVS and CDR2 as FNYEAQ. V lost 5 bases and J 0 bases, leaving 7 bases between the germline ends. CDR3 size: 13 residues.

The gene calls are TRBV29-1 and TRBJ1-2; 8 bases align to TRBD1. J was trimmed by 3 bases and V by 7 bases; bases with no gene match: 10. The CDR3 has 14 amino acids. Germline values: CDR1 SQVTM, CDR2 ANQGSEA. Written as DNA, the CDR3 is TGCAGCGCACAGACAGGGGAAAGGGACTATGGCTACACCTTC. This gives the protein CSAQTGERDYGYTF.